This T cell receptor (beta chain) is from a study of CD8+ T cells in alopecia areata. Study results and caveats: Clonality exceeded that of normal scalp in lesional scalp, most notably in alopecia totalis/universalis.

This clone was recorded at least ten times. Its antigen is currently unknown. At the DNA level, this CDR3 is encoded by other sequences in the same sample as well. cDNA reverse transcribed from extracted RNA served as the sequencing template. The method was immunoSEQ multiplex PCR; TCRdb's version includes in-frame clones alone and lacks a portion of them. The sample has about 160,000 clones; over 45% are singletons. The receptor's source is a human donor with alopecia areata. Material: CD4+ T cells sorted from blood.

The CDR3 DNA reads as TGTGCCAGCAGCTTAACAGGGGGGAACACTGAAGCTTTCTTT. This codes for CASSLTGGNTEAFF. The chain uses TRBV7-3 and TRBJ1-1, with D perhaps TRBD1 (6 bases). V was pared by 0 bases and J by 1 base, with 6 bases between. Germline V gives CDR1 SGHTA, CDR2 FQGTGA. The CDR3 sequence is 14 residues long. Using reference TRBV7-3 and TRBJ1-1 for the parts outside the CDR3, the full variable domain is GAGVSQTPSNKVTEKGKYVELRCDPISGHTALYWYRQSLGQGPEFLIYFQGTGAADDSGLPNDRFFAVRPEGSVSTLKIQRTERGDSAVYLCASSLTGGNTEAFFGQGTRLTVV.